A selection of T cell receptor beta chains follows, all from one sample in a study of post-analysis software for immune sequencing data. TCRdb redid the calling of the PCR reads with MiXCR, one entry per CDR3 protein. The table lists some 800,000 distinct CDR3 sequences, 35% to 55% of them singletons. The sequenced sample was blood. The origin of the receptors is a girl aged 10 to 17 with multiple sclerosis. Each CDR3 is given with its conserved first and last residue. A D gene is named only where the DNA matches it firmly. Part of the rows lack a size; the others show once, few, many or a class for expanded clones.

>.|TRBV12-3/TRBV12-4|TRBJ2-5|.
TGTGCCAGCAGTTTAGTGGTTGCCGACGGGGAGACCCAGTACTTC
CASSLVVADGETQYF
>once|TRBV7-9|TRBJ2-5|.
TGTGCCAGCAGCTCCGAAACCATGGGACTTAAAGAGACCCAGTACTTC
CASSSETMGLKETQYF
>.|TRBV9|TRBJ2-1|TRBD2
TGTGCCAGCAGCGTAGCGGCGGGAGGTAGCAATGAGCAGTTCTTC
CASSVAAGGSNEQFF
>.|TRBV6-1|TRBJ2-3|.
TGTGCCAGCAGTGAAGTACCGGACGGGGTTTTTTCAGATACGCAGTATTTT
CASSEVPDGVFSDTQYF
>few|TRBV6-2/TRBV6-3|TRBJ2-5|.
TGTGCCAGCAGTGGGGGACTCGGGGAGCCCACGGAGACCCAGTACTTC
CASSGGLGEPTETQYF
>.|TRBV6-2/TRBV6-3|TRBJ2-1|TRBD2
TGTGCCAGCAGTTACTCAAGTCCTAGCGGGAGTTTTGGCTCCTACAATGAGCAGTTCTTC
CASSYSSPSGSFGSYNEQFF
>.|TRBV13|TRBJ2-1|.
TGTGCCAGCAGCTCCCCGGACAGCCCCTACGAGCAGTTCTTC
CASSSPDSPYEQFF
>few|TRBV24-1|TRBJ2-1|TRBD2
TGTGCCACCAGTGACCCCGGGCGGGGGAAGTTTGAGCAGTTCTTC
CATSDPGRGKFEQFF
>.|TRBV27|TRBJ2-7|TRBD2
TGTGCCAGCAGTATCCGACTAGCGGGAGAAGAAGGCGAGCAGTACTTC
CASSIRLAGEEGEQYF
>.|TRBV6-2/TRBV6-3|TRBJ1-5|TRBD1
TGTGCCAGCAGACCTGGACAGGGGTCGAATCAGCCCCAGCATTTT
CASRPGQGSNQPQHF
>.|TRBV6-5|TRBJ2-5|.
TGTGCCAGCAGTTACGAGCTATCAGCCCAAGAGACCCAGTACTTC
CASSYELSAQETQYF
>few|TRBV4-1|TRBJ2-5|TRBD2
TGCGCCAGCAGCCAAGGACTAGCGGGAGAAGGGGAGACCCAGTACTTC
CASSQGLAGEGETQYF
>.|TRBV7-8|TRBJ2-7|TRBD2
TGTGCCAGCAGCTTTAATTCGGGAGGGCCTTACGAGCAGTACTTC
CASSFNSGGPYEQYF
>few|TRBV5-1|TRBJ2-7|.
TGCGCCAGCAGCCCCGAGGTCCTCCCCGCATCCTACGAGCAGTACTTC
CASSPEVLPASYEQYF
>once|TRBV5-1|TRBJ2-5|.
TGCGCCAGCAGCTTTGGTACCCCTCCGAAGACCCAGTACTTC
CASSFGTPPKTQYF
>once|TRBV6-5|TRBJ2-1|TRBD1
TGTGCCAGCAGTCATGGGACAGGGAATGAGCAGTTCTTC
CASSHGTGNEQFF
>once|TRBV5-6|TRBJ1-4|TRBD1
TGTGCCAGCAGCGGAATCCTACAGGGGAATAATGAAAAACTGTTTTTT
CASSGILQGNNEKLFF
>few|TRBV10-3|TRBJ2-1|TRBD2
TGTGCCATCAGCAAAGGAGAGATGGGACTAGCAATCGATGAGCAGTTCTTC
CAISKGEMGLAIDEQFF
>.|TRBV19|TRBJ2-3|.
TGTGCCAGTAGTATCTTTGGACGGCCTAGCACAGATACGCAGTATTTT
CASSIFGRPSTDTQYF
>few|TRBV7-2|TRBJ2-1|TRBD2
TGTGCCAGCAGCTGGACAGCGGGGGGGCCTGAGCAGTTCTTC
CASSWTAGGPEQFF
>.|TRBV27|TRBJ2-1|TRBD2
TGTGCCAGCAGTTGGATGGCGGGACTAGCGGGAGCTAATGAGCAGTTCTTC
CASSWMAGLAGANEQFF
>many|TRBV6-5|TRBJ2-7|TRBD1
TGTGCCAGCAGCCTCAGGGGGCGTCACGAGCAGTACTTC
CASSLRGRHEQYF
>.|TRBV15|TRBJ2-7|.
TGTGCCACCAGCAGAGAGTACTCCTACGAGCAGTACTTC
CATSREYSYEQYF
>few|TRBV20-1|TRBJ2-1|.
TGCAGTGCTAGTCGAGACAGCTCCTACAATGAGCAGTTCTTC
CSASRDSSYNEQFF